The 18 T cell receptor beta chains listed next were all sequenced from one sample in a study of blood T cells in healthy people across ages. Primed by a sample-barcoded 5' primer and a J-beta primer mix, a second PCR proceeded for about 6 to 11 cycles. TCRdb recomputed calls from the 5' RACE reads with MiXCR, one row per CDR3 protein. The sample yields about 540,000 distinct CDR3 sequences, under 30% seen once. The sample also formed part of further work on T cells of mothers and their children.

Sequenced material: blood. All receptors derive from a boy between 10 and 17 years old in good health.

This clonotype was seen a handful of times. The chain links TRBV29-1 to TRBJ2-3; 13 bases agree with TRBD2. J lost 3 bases, V lost 1 base, and 7 bases had no gene match. Germline values: CDR1 SQVTM, CDR2 ANQGSEA. This CDR3 has 17 residues. The CDR3 DNA reads TGCAGCGTTGAAGGACTCGGACTAGCGGGAGATACAGATACGCAGTATTTT. Translating it yields CSVEGLGLAGDTDTQYF.

This rearrangement joins TRBV20-1 to TRBJ2-3; maybe TRBD1 (6 bases). CDR3 length equals 14 residues. The V end lost 6 bases, the J end lost 2 bases, and 15 bases lay between the germline ends. CDR1 and CDR2 from the germline V gene are DFQATT and SNEGSKA (reference sequence). The DNA of the CDR3 is TGCAGTGCCCTCGGACAGCTCGACACAGATACGCAGTATTTT. This translates into CSALGQLDTDTQYF.

There are a few counts of this clonotype. The rearrangement links TRBV4-3 to TRBJ2-7, with 10 bases matching TRBD2. J lost 3 bases, V lost 1 base, and 3 bases had no gene match. CDR1 and CDR2 (germline): LGHNA, YSLEER. This CDR3 spans 15 amino acids. In DNA form, the CDR3 reads TGCGCCAGCAGCCAAGCCCTAGCGGGAGACTACGAGCAGTACTTC. This gives the protein CASSQALAGDYEQYF.

V and J are TRBV15 and TRBJ2-7; possible D gene TRBD2, 5 bases. Germline V gives CDR1 LNHNV, CDR2 YYDKDF (reference sequence). The CDR3 loop spans 16 amino acids. Trimming cost V 0 bases and J 4 bases, with 16 bases left between them. In DNA, the CDR3 is TGTGCCACCAGCAGAGATTACGTGGGAGAGGCTTACGAGCAGTACTTC. This sequence encodes CATSRDYVGEAYEQYF.

In its sample, this clonotype was seen a few times. The rearrangement uses TRBV4-3 and TRBJ2-5; maybe TRBD1 (6 bases). The better agreement between TRBJ2-7 and the DNA end casts doubt on the J call. This CDR3 comprises 15 residues. The germline gives CDR1 LGHNA, CDR2 YSLEER. CDR3 nucleotides: TGCGCCAGCAGCCAAGATGTAGGGGGTCCCTACGAGCAGTACTTC. Translation gives CASSQDVGGPYEQYF.

This clonotype showed up just once. The chain couples TRBV15 to TRBJ1-1, with 9 nucleotides matching TRBD1. CDR3 length equals 14 residues. Trimming took 4 bases from V and 3 from J; bases not matched to a gene: 3. Germline lookup yields CDR1 LNHNV and CDR2 YYDKDF (reference sequence). In DNA, the CDR3 is TGTGCCACCAGCATGACAGGGGGGTACACTGAAGCTTTCTTT. Protein: CATSMTGGYTEAFF.

This clonotype was recorded a few times. The chain recombines TRBV28 with TRBJ2-5, with 7 bases matching TRBD2. V shed 8 bases and J 2 bases; nucleotides not matched to a gene: 14. This CDR3 is built from 16 residues. The germline V gene encodes CDR1 MDHEN and CDR2 SYDVKM. The CDR3 DNA reads TGTGCCAGCCACCCTCCTTCCGGCGGGGGACAAGAGACCCAGTACTTC. Translating it yields CASHPPSGGGQETQYF.

J is TRBJ1-4 and V is TRBV25-1; D is undetermined. Trimming removed 6 bases from V and 6 bases from J, with 5 bases in between. Germline loops: CDR1 MGHDK, CDR2 SYGVNS. The CDR3 covers 11 residues. The CDR3 DNA reads as TGTGCCAGCAGAGGCGATGAAAAACTGTTTTTT. Protein product: CASRGDEKLFF.

The chain recombines TRBV18 with TRBJ2-5, with D perhaps TRBD2 (5 bases). CDR1 and CDR2 (germline): KGHSH, LQKENI. V gave up 5 bases and J gave up 5 bases, with 15 bases separating them. CDR3 size: 14 residues. This CDR3 is CASSNQEWRETQYF. DNA of the CDR3: TGTGCCAGCTCAAATCAGGAATGGAGGGAGACCCAGTACTTC.

V gene TRBV20-1 combines with J gene TRBJ2-3, with D perhaps matching TRBD2 (5 bases). V dropped 3 bases and J dropped 0 bases, with 22 bases sitting between them. The CDR3 sequence is 18 residues long. Germline loops: CDR1 DFQATT, CDR2 SNEGSKA (reference sequence). The CDR3 nucleotides read TGCAGTGCTAGTCAGCGGAAATACCTAACTATTAGCACAGATACGCAGTATTTT. Its protein product is CSASQRKYLTISTDTQYF.

The sample holds a few counts of this clonotype. V usage is TRBV6-5 and J usage is TRBJ2-3; 8 positions match TRBD2. CDR3 length equals 14 residues. V shed 0 bases and J 6 bases; nucleotides not matched to a gene: 2. The germline gives CDR1 MNHEY, CDR2 SVGAGI. CDR3 sequence: CASSYSSGEDTQYF. The DNA of the CDR3 is TGTGCCAGCAGTTACTCTAGCGGGGAGGATACGCAGTATTTT.

The chain joins TRBV4-3 to TRBJ2-5; D is perhaps TRBD1 or TRBD2 (6 bases each). The germline V and J ends were trimmed by 0 bases and 11 bases, with 19 bases remaining between them. Germline V CDR1 and CDR2: LGHNA, YSLEER. The CDR3 runs 15 residues. The CDR3 nucleotides are TGCGCCAGCAGCCAAGACACCGGGACAATACGGGAGCAGTACTTC. Its translation is CASSQDTGTIREQYF.

The chain employs TRBV9 and TRBJ2-5, with 9 positions matching TRBD1. Germline V CDR1 and CDR2: SGDLS, YYNGEE. The CDR3 extends over 14 amino acids. The V segment lost 4 bases and the J segment 6 bases; nucleotides outside the gene matches: 7. The CDR3: CASSPTGGSKTQYF. CDR3 nucleotide sequence: TGTGCCAGCAGCCCAACAGGGGGCTCAAAGACCCAGTACTTC.

This clonotype was found many times. V and J are TRBV7-2 and TRBJ2-7; the D call may be TRBD1 or TRBD2 (5 bases each). Per germline, CDR1 SGHTA and CDR2 FQGNSA. This CDR3 comprises 13 residues. Between the trimmed V and J ends, which lost 1 base and 5 bases, there was a span of 9 bases. CDR3 DNA: TGTGCCAGCAGCTTAGAGGGGAGAAACGAGCAGTACTTC. Amino acid sequence: CASSLEGRNEQYF.

A few counts support this clonotype. This sequence joins TRBV10-3 and TRBJ2-5; perhaps TRBD2 as D (5 bases). The V end was cut by 2 bases, the J end by 1 base, with 5 bases between. Germline V lookup: CDR1 ENHRY, CDR2 SYGVKD. The CDR3 has 13 amino acids. CDR3 sequence (DNA): TGTGCCATCAGTGAGACTAGCCAAGAGACCCAGTACTTC. This sequence encodes CAISETSQETQYF.

This chain uses TRBV6-2 or TRBV6-3 with TRBJ2-4; D may be TRBD2 (8 bases). Germline V gene lookup returns CDR1 MNHEY and CDR2 SVGEGT. This CDR3 region has 15 residues. V was clipped by 5 bases and J by 4 bases, with 15 bases between them. The CDR3 DNA sequence: TGTGCCAGCAGTGCCCGGGAGGGGGCTAAAAACATTCAGTACTTC. Translation: CASSAREGAKNIQYF.

V usage is TRBV27 and J usage is TRBJ2-7, with 7 bases that match TRBD1. Germline-derived CDR1 and CDR2 are MNHEY and SMNVEV (reference sequence). The V segment lost 5 bases and the J segment 5 bases; nucleotides outside the gene matches: 9. This CDR3 has 14 amino acids. The CDR3 sequence is CASSPGPTGNEQYF. For the CDR3, the DNA is TGTGCCAGCAGTCCCGGGCCGACAGGGAACGAGCAGTACTTC.

The chain recombines TRBV4-2 with TRBJ1-1; the match to TRBD1 covers 7 bases. Germline CDR1 is LGHNA and CDR2 is YNFKEQ. This CDR3 is built from 14 residues. The ends lost 4 bases at V and 3 bases at J; junction bases unmatched: 5. As DNA, the CDR3 is TGTGCCAGCAGCCCCCTGACAGGGTACACTGAAGCTTTCTTT. It codes for CASSPLTGYTEAFF.